Included here is one T cell receptor beta chain sequence, with context. Individuals drawn from approximately 26 US areas were about 18 to 95 years old. Researchers sorted participants into cohorts using their self-reported clinical history. TCRdb's table, derived via immunoSEQ multiplex PCR, lists solely in-frame clones and lacks some. The table has roughly 200,000 clones, 85% to 90% seen once. CDR1 and CDR2 (germline): SNHLY, FYNNEI. V lost 5 bases and J lost 0; bases outside the gene matches: 4. The CDR3 consists of 17 residues. The source of the sample is a study of blood T cell repertoires in COVID-19. The wider study: Sources were T cells, B-cell-depleted T cells, or PBMCs; the material itself was cDNA or gDNA.

This TCR was recovered from a woman aged 45-65 years in a cohort exposed to, infected with or recovered from COVID-19 (not recorded which). Material: PBMCs or T cells enriched from blood (not recorded which). The chain recombines TRBV2 with TRBJ2-2; 12 bases fit TRBD2. CDR3 residues: CASSNLAGGSNTGELFF. The CDR3 coding sequence is TGTGCCAGCAGTAACCTAGCGGGGGGGTCGAACACCGGGGAGCTGTTTTTT.